A selection of T cell receptor beta chains follows, all from one sample in a study of blood T cell repertoires in COVID-19. Profiling relied on immunoSEQ multiplex PCR, and the TCRdb table lists in-frame clones only, not all of them. This table has 300,000 or so clones, about 82% appearing once. The sample was peripheral blood. The receptor set was obtained from a woman aged 45-65 years with acute or convalescent COVID-19. CDR3s include the opening cysteine and the closing phenylalanine or tryptophan. A D gene is named only where the DNA matches it firmly. Where a row states a size, it is once, few, many or the class of an expanded clone; other rows omit it.

v_call	j_call	d_call	clone_size	cdr3_aa	cdr3_nt
TRBV24-1	TRBJ2-1	TRBD1	NA	CATSDPGTGQENEQFF	TGTGCCACCAGTGACCCTGGGACAGGGCAAGAGAATGAGCAGTTCTTC
TRBV28	TRBJ1-3	TRBD1	NA	CASSLDRGDTIYF	TGTGCCAGCAGTTTGGACAGGGGCGACACCATATATTTT
TRBV18	TRBJ1-6	NA	NA	CAGTGTYNSPLHF	TGTGCCGGCACAGGGACCTATAATTCACCCCTCCACTTT
TRBV12-3/TRBV12-4	TRBJ1-1	TRBD1	NA	CASSPGQGRVAFF	TGTGCCAGCAGCCCGGGACAGGGTCGGGTAGCTTTCTTT
TRBV14	TRBJ2-1	NA	NA	CASSPLGASSSYNEQFF	TGTGCCAGCAGCCCCTTAGGGGCGTCGAGCTCCTACAATGAGCAGTTCTTC
TRBV2	TRBJ2-1	NA	NA	CASSFERGIDNEQFF	TGTGCCAGCAGCTTCGAAAGAGGGATCGACAATGAGCAGTTCTTC
TRBV7-2	TRBJ2-7	TRBD2	NA	CASRVTSGSYEQYF	TGTGCCAGCAGAGTCACTAGCGGCTCCTACGAGCAGTACTTC
TRBV10-3	TRBJ2-3	TRBD2	NA	CAISGTSERTDTQYF	TGTGCCATCAGTGGAACTAGCGAACGCACAGATACGCAGTATTTT
TRBV18	TRBJ1-2	NA	NA	CASSPPGGDAFYGYTF	TGTGCCAGCTCACCACCGGGAGGGGACGCCTTCTATGGCTACACCTTC
TRBV5-4	TRBJ2-2	TRBD1	NA	CASSFPQGGGTGELFF	TGTGCCAGCAGCTTTCCGCAAGGGGGCGGAACCGGGGAGCTGTTTTTT
TRBV6-5	TRBJ2-1	NA	NA	CASKGAGGPGEQFF	TGTGCCTCCAAGGGGGCGGGAGGCCCCGGTGAGCAGTTCTTC
TRBV6-1	TRBJ1-2	NA	NA	CASSEVVRDYGYTF	TGTGCCAGCAGTGAAGTAGTCAGGGACTATGGCTACACCTTC
TRBV2	TRBJ2-1	NA	NA	CASSGFLVGEQFF	TGTGCCAGCAGTGGTTTCCTCGTCGGGGAGCAGTTCTTC
TRBV20-1	TRBJ1-3	NA	once	CSAKNMDTIYF	TGCAGTGCCAAAAACATGGACACCATATATTTT
TRBV7-3	TRBJ2-1	NA	NA	CASSLTRAGYNEQFF	TGTGCCAGCAGCTTAACCCGGGCGGGGTACAATGAGCAGTTCTTC
TRBV11-2	TRBJ2-1	TRBD2	NA	CASSLDSLAGDRFF	TGTGCCAGCAGCTTAGACAGCCTAGCGGGAGACCGGTTCTTC
TRBV4-3	TRBJ2-1	NA	NA	CASSQDIGSLVGDEQFF	TGCGCCAGCAGCCAAGATATTGGGAGTTTAGTAGGCGATGAGCAGTTCTTC
TRBV7-2	TRBJ1-2	TRBD1	NA	CASSFTGTDRFNYGYTF	TGTGCCAGCAGCTTTACCGGGACAGATAGATTTAACTATGGCTACACCTTC
TRBV7-7	TRBJ2-3	NA	few	CASSQGGRGTDTQYF	TGTGCCAGCAGCCAAGGGGGTAGGGGCACAGATACGCAGTATTTT
TRBV18	TRBJ2-3	TRBD1	NA	CASSPPGQSTDTQYF	TGTGCCAGCTCACCACCGGGACAGAGCACAGATACGCAGTATTTT
TRBV29-1	TRBJ2-7	NA	NA	CSVVHSSLTYEQYF	TGCAGCGTTGTCCACAGTTCACTTACCTACGAGCAGTACTTC
TRBV9	TRBJ1-2	NA	NA	CASSAGGANNYGYTF	TGTGCCAGCAGCGCGGGGGGAGCGAATAACTATGGCTACACCTTC
TRBV7-2	TRBJ1-1	NA	NA	CASSLSVNTEAFF	TGTGCCAGCAGCTTATCAGTGAACACTGAAGCTTTCTTT
TRBV7-3	TRBJ2-2	TRBD1	NA	CASSSQGAGELFF	TGTGCCAGCAGCTCCCAGGGGGCCGGGGAGCTGTTTTTT
TRBV27	TRBJ1-2	NA	once	CASCLEANYGYTF	TGTGCCAGTTGCCTGGAGGCTAACTATGGCTACACCTTC
TRBV9	TRBJ1-1	NA	NA	CASSVTGGQNTEAFF	TGTGCCAGCAGCGTCACGGGGGGACAAAACACTGAAGCTTTCTTT
TRBV7-2	TRBJ2-1	NA	many	CASSLALIAATYNEQFF	TGTGCCAGCAGCTTAGCCCTCATAGCGGCGACCTACAATGAGCAGTTCTTC
TRBV5-1	TRBJ2-7	NA	NA	CASSTQVNNEQYF	TGCGCCAGCAGCACACAGGTTAACAACGAGCAGTACTTC
TRBV19	TRBJ2-2	NA	NA	CASSNQGLNTGELFF	TGTGCCAGTAGTAATCAGGGGCTGAACACCGGGGAGCTGTTTTTT
TRBV5-1	TRBJ2-7	TRBD1	few	CASSLSFLPGTGSYEQYF	TGCGCCAGCAGCTTGTCGTTCCTACCCGGGACAGGGTCCTACGAGCAGTACTTC
TRBV6-2/TRBV6-3	TRBJ2-1	NA	NA	CASSTYWRTAYNEQFF	TGTGCCAGCAGTACATACTGGAGGACGGCCTACAATGAGCAGTTCTTC
TRBV2	TRBJ2-7	NA	NA	CASNAPLTGINSYEQYF	TGTGCCAGCAATGCCCCTCTGACAGGCATAAACTCCTACGAGCAGTACTTC
TRBV19	TRBJ2-5	NA	NA	CASRGERARQETQYF	TGTGCCAGTAGAGGGGAGCGGGCCCGCCAAGAGACCCAGTACTTC
TRBV27	TRBJ2-1	TRBD1	NA	CASNQQGSLLAGYNEQFF	TGTGCCAGCAACCAACAGGGGTCCCTGCTAGCTGGATACAATGAGCAGTTCTTC
TRBV6-6	TRBJ2-3	NA	NA	CASRWTESTDTQYF	TGTGCCAGCAGATGGACAGAGAGCACAGATACGCAGTATTTT